Sequencing of this T cell receptor beta chain was carried out in a study of beta chain features in type 1 diabetes. The study reverse transcribed the entire isolated RNA, so it sequenced expressed TCRB transcripts. Repertoires were generated with immunoSEQ multiplex PCR, while TCRdb's copy carries only in-frame clones and drops some. The sample has a few hundred thousand clones, 11% seen once. CDR1 is MDHEN and CDR2 is SYDVKM in the germline V gene. This CDR3 is built from 14 residues. The V and J ends lost 5 bases and 8 bases, in that order; junction bases with no gene match: 8. Study-wide findings and caveats: The study found fewer insertions and more deletions at VDJ junctions in type 1 diabetes patients. Among all four CD4+ subsets, Type 1 diabetes patients had TCRB CDR3s that were moderately but significantly shorter.

As regards this clone: Its antigen is as yet unknown.

Using CD45RO/CCR7/CD25/CD127/CD95/CD27, CD4+ naive, central memory, regulatory and stem cell-like memory cells were sorted. The rearrangement uses TRBV28 and TRBJ1-2, with TRBD1 identical over 10 bases. The sequenced material came from naive CD4+ T cells from blood. This clonotype was obtained from a man aged 25-45 years with type 1 diabetes. CDR3 sequence: CASSVRQGAQGYTF. CDR3 nucleotide sequence: TGTGCCAGCAGTGTCAGACAGGGGGCGCAAGGCTACACCTTC.